The 6 T cell receptor beta chains given below trace back to one sample, sequenced in a study of blood T cell repertoires in COVID-19. Using immunoSEQ multiplex PCR, the repertoire was profiled, and TCRdb retains in-frame clones only, with some absent. The top ten hold about 0.89% of the sample, which has 300,000 to 400,000 clones, 88% seen once. Sequenced input: PBMCs or T cells enriched from blood (not recorded which). The receptors originated from a woman aged 25 to 39 with acute COVID-19.

The chain employs TRBV20-1 and TRBJ2-2; 7 nucleotides line up with TRBD1. CDR1 is DFQATT, CDR2 SNEGSKA, per germline (reference sequence). With V trimmed by 3 bases and J by 6 bases, 4 bases remained unmatched. CDR3 length: 13 amino acids. CDR3 sequence: CSASDRAAGELFF. In nucleotides, the CDR3 is TGCAGTGCTAGTGACAGGGCAGCCGGGGAGCTGTTTTTT.

The CDR3 nucleotides read TGTGCCAGCAGCTTAGCGGGGGCAGGGGTGCTCTATGGCTACACCTTC. It codes for CASSLAGAGVLYGYTF. The chain uses TRBV7-8 and TRBJ1-2; D is perhaps TRBD1 (6 bases). CDR3 size: 16 residues. The germline CDR1 and CDR2 sequences are SGHVS and FQNEAQ. Trimming took 0 bases from V and 4 from J, leaving 15 bases between them.

This sequence joins TRBV19 and TRBJ1-1, with 7 bases that match TRBD1. This CDR3 has 13 residues. Germline V gives CDR1 LNHDA, CDR2 SQIVND (reference sequence). V was clipped by 7 bases and J by 4 bases; unmatched bases: 6. CDR3 loop: CASNRQGSTEAFF. The CDR3 DNA reads TGTGCCAGTAATCGACAGGGTAGCACTGAAGCTTTCTTT. The full variable domain, rest sourced from reference TRBV19 and TRBJ1-1, is DGGITQSPKYLFRKEGQNVTLSCEQNLNHDAMYWYRQDPGQGLRLIYYSQIVNDFQKGDIAEGYSVSREKKESFPLTVTSAQKNPTAFYLCASNRQGSTEAFFGQGTRLTVV.

The chain employs TRBV18 and TRBJ1-1; 7 nucleotides align to TRBD1. The CDR3 has 15 residues. Germline assignment: CDR1 KGHSH and CDR2 LQKENI. Germline trimming cut 3 bases from V and 1 base from J; bases unmatched to any gene: 5. For the CDR3, the DNA is TGTGCCAGCTCACCGCGGGACAGTCAGAACACTGAAGCTTTCTTT. The encoded protein is CASSPRDSQNTEAFF.

The V call is TRBV5-5, the J call TRBJ2-1; D is unclear. This CDR3 has 12 amino acids. The ends were cut back, 5 bases at V and 4 bases at J, with 7 bases in the middle. The V gene's germline CDR1 is SGHKS and CDR2 YYEKEE (reference sequence). The CDR3 reads CASSDKYNEQFF. Here the CDR3 DNA reads TGTGCCAGCAGTGACAAGTACAATGAGCAGTTCTTC. The complete variable domain, with remaining parts taken from reference TRBV5-5 and TRBJ2-1, reads DAGVTQSPTHLIKTRGQQVTLRCSPISGHKSVSWYQQVLGQGPQFIFQYYEKEERGRGNFPDRFSARQFPNYSSELNVNALLLGDSALYLCASSDKYNEQFFGPGTRLTVL.

The chain combines TRBV7-3 with TRBJ2-3; perhaps TRBD1 as D (6 bases). Germline CDR1 and CDR2: SGHTA and FQGTGA. Trimming took off 3 bases at V and 3 bases at J, with 10 bases between the two ends. The CDR3 covers 14 residues. This CDR3 is CASSLDSLTDTQYF. The CDR3 DNA reads as TGTGCCAGCAGCTTGGACAGCCTGACAGATACGCAGTATTTT.